These T cell receptor beta chains were read from a single sample in a study of CD8 T cells in Susac syndrome. TCRdb reprocessed the immunoSEQ multiplex PCR reads via MiXCR and lists one record per CDR3 protein. The sample yields roughly 200,000 distinct CDR3 sequences, around 94% seen once. The sequencing input was CD4+ T cells from PBMCs. These receptors all come from a human donor with Susac syndrome. Both conserved end residues are part of each CDR3. A D gene is named only where the DNA matches it firmly. The size entry is marked missing in some rows and otherwise reads once, few, many or a size class.

V gene,D gene,CDR3 length,clone size,J gene,CDR3 DNA,CDR3 protein
TRBV5-1,NA,13,few,TRBJ1-1,TGCGCCAGCAGCTTGACCAGGGACACTGAAGCTTTCTTT,CASSLTRDTEAFF
TRBV30,TRBD1,14,NA,TRBJ1-2,TGTGCCTGGAGCTCGACAGGGGGCGGCTATGGCTACACCTTC,CAWSSTGGGYGYTF
TRBV3-1,NA,16,NA,TRBJ1-2,TGTGCCAGCAGCCAAGATCGAACGCAGCGTAACTATGGCTACACCTTC,CASSQDRTQRNYGYTF
TRBV30,NA,14,NA,TRBJ1-1,TGTGCCTGGAGTCGCTCGGGGTTGAACACTGAAGCTTTCTTT,CAWSRSGLNTEAFF
TRBV12-3/TRBV12-4,NA,17,NA,TRBJ2-7,TGTGCCAGCGGACATACTAGACAGGCCATGACCTCCTACGAGCAGTACTTC,CASGHTRQAMTSYEQYF
TRBV7-2,NA,15,NA,TRBJ2-1,TGTGCCAGCAGCTTGAGGGGAGTTGAGACTAGGTTGCAGTTCTTC,CASSLRGVETRLQFF
TRBV6-5,TRBD1,17,NA,TRBJ2-7,TGTGCCAGCAGTTACTCGGTCTTGTCTAGGACAGGGGCCGAGCAGTACTTC,CASSYSVLSRTGAEQYF
TRBV20-1,TRBD2,12,NA,TRBJ2-1,TGCAGTGCTGGGGGAGGGTACAATGAGCAGTTCTTC,CSAGGGYNEQFF
TRBV30,NA,13,NA,TRBJ1-5,TGTGCCTGGAGTCTAAAACCTAATCAGCCCCAGCATTTT,CAWSLKPNQPQHF
TRBV20-1,NA,14,NA,TRBJ2-3,TGCAGTGCTAGCCAGAGGCGTGGCCCAGATACGCAGTATTTT,CSASQRRGPDTQYF
TRBV14,TRBD2,15,NA,TRBJ2-1,TGTGCCAGCAATTCGCGGGAGCTCCCCTACAATGAGCAGTTCTTC,CASNSRELPYNEQFF
TRBV5-4,TRBD2,16,NA,TRBJ2-5,TGTGCCAGCAGCCCCCGGACTAGCGGGAGTGGCGAGACCCAGTACTTC,CASSPRTSGSGETQYF
TRBV25-1,TRBD1,15,NA,TRBJ1-1,TGTGCCAGCAGTCCACCCAGGGGGCGCGCGACTGAAGCTTTCTTT,CASSPPRGRATEAFF
TRBV2,TRBD1,15,NA,TRBJ2-1,TGTGCCAGCAGTGGTAACAGGGGGAGGTACAATGAGCAGTTCTTC,CASSGNRGRYNEQFF
TRBV2,NA,14,once,TRBJ1-2,TGTGCCAGCAGTGGGGAGGTAGTTAACTATGGCTACACCTTC,CASSGEVVNYGYTF
TRBV30,TRBD2,12,few,TRBJ2-3,TGTGCCTTTGGACTAGTCACAGATACGCAGTATTTT,CAFGLVTDTQYF
TRBV3-1,NA,11,few,TRBJ2-1,TGTGCCAGCAGCGAATACAATGAGCAGTTCTTC,CASSEYNEQFF
TRBV28,NA,13,NA,TRBJ2-5,TGTGCCAGCATCCAGCAAGAAAGGGCGACCCAGTACTTC,CASIQQERATQYF
TRBV5-1,NA,15,NA,TRBJ2-7,TGCGCCAGCAGCTTGGGTGGAGGTGCCCCCTACGAGCAGTACTTC,CASSLGGGAPYEQYF
TRBV20-1,TRBD2,14,NA,TRBJ2-7,TGCAGTGCTAGATCCGAGCGGGAGCGCGGGGAGCAGTACTTC,CSARSERERGEQYF
TRBV30,NA,14,NA,TRBJ2-4,TGTGCCTCCGGGACGGATCTAGCCAAAAACATTCAGTACTTC,CASGTDLAKNIQYF
TRBV7-2,TRBD2,14,NA,TRBJ2-3,TGTGCCAGCAGCCCCGGACTAGCGGTAGATACGCAGTATTTT,CASSPGLAVDTQYF
TRBV30,NA,16,NA,TRBJ2-1,TGTGCCTGGATTATGGGCCCGCAACCTGTGGATAATGAGCAGTTCTTC,CAWIMGPQPVDNEQFF
TRBV29-1,NA,15,NA,TRBJ2-2,TGCAGCGTTGAGGGGGGCCGGTTGAACACCGGGGAGCTGTTTTTT,CSVEGGRLNTGELFF
TRBV10-3,TRBD1,13,NA,TRBJ2-3,TGTGCCATCAGCCAGGGGGCTGGAGATACGCAGTATTTT,CAISQGAGDTQYF
TRBV12-3/TRBV12-4,NA,13,NA,TRBJ2-5,TGTGCCAGCAGTCGAGGCTCCCAAGAGACCCAGTACTTC,CASSRGSQETQYF
TRBV30,NA,13,NA,TRBJ1-1,TGTGCCTGGAGTGTAGAAATCAACACTGAAGCTTTCTTT,CAWSVEINTEAFF
TRBV4-2,NA,13,NA,TRBJ1-4,TGTGCCAGCACCACCGACAGAAATGAAAAACTGTTTTTT,CASTTDRNEKLFF
TRBV6-5,NA,13,NA,TRBJ1-1,TGTGCCAGCAGAGTGGACAGAGGCACTGAAGCTTTCTTT,CASRVDRGTEAFF
TRBV12-3/TRBV12-4,TRBD2,18,NA,TRBJ2-1,TGTGCCAGCCAACTAACTCTCAGGGGACTAGCGGGAAGGCATGAGCAGTTCTTC,CASQLTLRGLAGRHEQFF
TRBV3-1,TRBD1,15,NA,TRBJ2-7,TGTGCCAGCAGCCAAAGACAGGGCAGCTCCTACGAGCAGTACTTC,CASSQRQGSSYEQYF
TRBV30,NA,15,NA,TRBJ2-7,TGTGACGCCTCAACCCTGAGGAGTCCCCTCTACGAGCAGTACTTC,CDASTLRSPLYEQYF
TRBV18,NA,15,NA,TRBJ2-7,TGTGCCAGCTCACCACCGACCGTTGGCTCCTACGAGCAGTACTTC,CASSPPTVGSYEQYF
TRBV12-3/TRBV12-4,NA,13,once,TRBJ2-5,TGTGCCAGCAGCCCACTAGCCCAAGAGACCCAGTACTTC,CASSPLAQETQYF
TRBV7-2,TRBD1,17,NA,TRBJ2-3,TGTGCCAGCAGCTTAGCCCCAGGGGGCGCGGGCACAGATACGCAGTATTTT,CASSLAPGGAGTDTQYF
TRBV20-1,NA,12,few,TRBJ1-1,TGCAGTGCTAGGGGCGGGAACACTGAAGCTTTCTTT,CSARGGNTEAFF
TRBV30,NA,14,NA,TRBJ1-2,TGTGCCTGGAGTTTGAGGACAGCTAACTATGGCTACACCTTC,CAWSLRTANYGYTF
TRBV29-1,NA,11,NA,TRBJ2-1,TGCAGCGTCTCTGGGAGAGGTGAGCAGTTCTTC,CSVSGRGEQFF
TRBV19,NA,13,NA,TRBJ1-2,TGTGCCAGTAGGAGAGACGGAAACTATGGCTACACCTTC,CASRRDGNYGYTF
TRBV20-1,NA,13,NA,TRBJ1-5,TGCAGTGCTAAGCGCGCCAAAAATCAGCCCCAGCATTTT,CSAKRAKNQPQHF
TRBV30,TRBD2,11,NA,TRBJ2-1,TGTGCGGGGGGGTTTTACAATGAGCAGTTCTTC,CAGGFYNEQFF
TRBV30,NA,13,NA,TRBJ1-1,TGTGCCTGGAGAGGTTACAGGGTTACTGAAGCTTTCTTT,CAWRGYRVTEAFF
TRBV15,NA,15,NA,TRBJ2-1,TGTGCCACCAGCCCCCCGGGCCCCTACTACAATGAGCAGTTCTTC,CATSPPGPYYNEQFF
TRBV2,NA,15,NA,TRBJ2-1,TGTGCCAGCAGTACCGGGACGTTTAAGTACAATGAGCAGTTCTTC,CASSTGTFKYNEQFF
TRBV19,TRBD1,15,NA,TRBJ1-5,TGTGCCAGTAGTATAGGATACAGGGGTCGTCAGCCCCAGCATTTT,CASSIGYRGRQPQHF
TRBV6-6,NA,13,NA,TRBJ1-2,TGTGCCAGCAGTTACTCGACAGGAGACGGCTACACCTTC,CASSYSTGDGYTF
TRBV27,NA,15,NA,TRBJ1-1,TGTGCCAGCAGTGGGTTTCGGGGTTTGCACACTGAAGCTTTCTTT,CASSGFRGLHTEAFF
TRBV9,NA,14,NA,TRBJ2-7,TGTGCCAGCAGCGTAGCTGTTAGCTCCTACGAGCAGTACTTC,CASSVAVSSYEQYF
TRBV19,NA,12,NA,TRBJ1-4,TGTGCCAGTAGTATCCTCCAAGGGAAACTGTTTTTT,CASSILQGKLFF
TRBV6-5,NA,14,NA,TRBJ2-5,TGTGCCAGCAGTTCCTCGGGAGTTCGTAAGACCCAGTACTTC,CASSSSGVRKTQYF
TRBV29-1,NA,14,NA,TRBJ2-2,TGCAGCGTTGCTCGGGGAACCAACACCGGGGAGCTGTTTTTT,CSVARGTNTGELFF
TRBV20-1,TRBD2,14,NA,TRBJ2-1,TGCAGTGCTAGAGAGGGGACTAGTTCAAATGAGCAGTTCTTC,CSAREGTSSNEQFF
TRBV5-1,TRBD2,17,NA,TRBJ2-1,TGCGCCAGCAGCGTGACAAGGACGGTAGCGGGACTCTATGAGCAGTTCTTC,CASSVTRTVAGLYEQFF
TRBV2,TRBD2,16,NA,TRBJ2-7,TGTGCCAGCAGTGAAGTGGGGACTAGGCTACACTACGAGCAGTACTTC,CASSEVGTRLHYEQYF
TRBV3-1,NA,15,once,TRBJ2-7,TGTGCCAGCAGCCAGGAATGGGACGGCCCCTACGAGCAGTACTTC,CASSQEWDGPYEQYF
TRBV4-2,NA,14,once,TRBJ2-7,TGTGCCAGCAGCCCGTCCGGACCAAGCTACGAGCAGTACTTC,CASSPSGPSYEQYF
TRBV6-5,TRBD1,18,NA,TRBJ2-3,TGTGCCAGCAGTTACGGTTTTTTGGGACAGGGATACGCAGATACGCAGTATTTT,CASSYGFLGQGYADTQYF
TRBV7-8,NA,15,NA,TRBJ1-6,TGTGCCAGCAGCCCACAGCGCCAGTCGTCACCACCCCTCCACTTT,CASSPQRQSSPPLHF
TRBV20-1,NA,13,NA,TRBJ1-3,TGCAGTGCTAGAGAACCTTCTGGAAACACCATATATTTT,CSAREPSGNTIYF